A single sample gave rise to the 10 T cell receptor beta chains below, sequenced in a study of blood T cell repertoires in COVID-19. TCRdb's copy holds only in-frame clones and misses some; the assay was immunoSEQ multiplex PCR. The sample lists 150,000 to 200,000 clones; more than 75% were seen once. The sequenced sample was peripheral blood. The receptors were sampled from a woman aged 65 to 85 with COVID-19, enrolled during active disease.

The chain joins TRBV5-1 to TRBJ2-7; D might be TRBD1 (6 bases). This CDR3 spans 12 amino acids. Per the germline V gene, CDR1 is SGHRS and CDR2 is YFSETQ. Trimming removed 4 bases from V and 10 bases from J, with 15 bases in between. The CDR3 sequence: CASSIQGSVQYF. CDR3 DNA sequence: TGCGCCAGCAGCATACAGGGTAGTGTCCAGTACTTC.

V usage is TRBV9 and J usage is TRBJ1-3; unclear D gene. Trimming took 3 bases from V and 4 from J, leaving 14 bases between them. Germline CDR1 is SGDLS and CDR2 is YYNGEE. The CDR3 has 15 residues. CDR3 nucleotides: TGTGCCAGCAGCGAGGAGAGACCGGGGGGAAACACCATATATTTT. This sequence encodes CASSEERPGGNTIYF.

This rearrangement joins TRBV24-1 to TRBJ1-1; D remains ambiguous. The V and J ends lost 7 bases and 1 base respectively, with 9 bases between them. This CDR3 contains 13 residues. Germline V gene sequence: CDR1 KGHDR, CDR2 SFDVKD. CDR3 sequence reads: CATRAAENTEAFF. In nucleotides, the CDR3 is TGTGCCACCAGAGCGGCGGAGAACACTGAAGCTTTCTTT.

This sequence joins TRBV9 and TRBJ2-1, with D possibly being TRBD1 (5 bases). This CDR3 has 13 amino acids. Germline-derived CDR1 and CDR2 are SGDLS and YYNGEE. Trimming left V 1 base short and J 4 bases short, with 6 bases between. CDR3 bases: TGTGCCAGCAGCGTAAGGGGATACAATGAGCAGTTCTTC. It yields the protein CASSVRGYNEQFF. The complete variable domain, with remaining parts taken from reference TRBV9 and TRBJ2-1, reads DSGVTQTPKHLITATGQRVTLRCSPRSGDLSVYWYQQSLDQGLQFLIQYYNGEERAKGNILERFSAQQFPDLHSELNLSSLELGDSALYFCASSVRGYNEQFFGPGTRLTVL.

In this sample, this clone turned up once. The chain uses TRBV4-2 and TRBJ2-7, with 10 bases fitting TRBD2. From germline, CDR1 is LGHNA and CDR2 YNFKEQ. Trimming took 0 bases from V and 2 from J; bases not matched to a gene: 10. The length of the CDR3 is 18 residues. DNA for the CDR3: TGTGCCAGCAGCCAAGATGGTGCCACTAGCGGGAACCCCTACGAGCAGTACTTC. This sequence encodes CASSQDGATSGNPYEQYF.

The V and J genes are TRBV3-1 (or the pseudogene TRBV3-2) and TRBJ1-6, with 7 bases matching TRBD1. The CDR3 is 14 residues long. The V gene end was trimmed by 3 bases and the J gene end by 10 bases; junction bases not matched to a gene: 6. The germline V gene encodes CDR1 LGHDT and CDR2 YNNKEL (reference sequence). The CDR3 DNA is TGTGCCAGCAGCCATTACAGGGGCGAGTCACCCCTCCACTTT. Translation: CASSHYRGESPLHF.

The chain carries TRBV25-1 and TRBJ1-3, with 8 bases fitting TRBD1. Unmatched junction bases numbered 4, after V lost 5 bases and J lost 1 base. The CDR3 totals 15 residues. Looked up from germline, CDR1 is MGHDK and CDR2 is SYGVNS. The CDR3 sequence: CASSRDRTSGNTIYF. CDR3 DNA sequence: TGTGCCAGCAGTCGGGACAGGACGTCTGGAAACACCATATATTTT.

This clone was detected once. Written as DNA, the CDR3 is TGCGCCAGCAGCCTAGGACAGGGTCCCCACGAGCAGTACTTC. As protein: CASSLGQGPHEQYF. This rearrangement joins TRBV5-1 to TRBJ2-7, with TRBD1 matching 8 bases. This CDR3 region has 14 residues. V gave up 4 bases and J gave up 5 bases; unmatched junction bases: 8. Germline loops: CDR1 SGHRS, CDR2 YFSETQ. The full variable domain, with the rest looked up from reference TRBV5-1 and TRBJ2-7, is KAGVTQTPRYLIKTRGQQVTLSCSPISGHRSVSWYQQTPGQGLQFLFEYFSETQRNKGNFPGRFSGRQFSNSRSEMNVSTLELGDSALYLCASSLGQGPHEQYFGPGTRLTVT.

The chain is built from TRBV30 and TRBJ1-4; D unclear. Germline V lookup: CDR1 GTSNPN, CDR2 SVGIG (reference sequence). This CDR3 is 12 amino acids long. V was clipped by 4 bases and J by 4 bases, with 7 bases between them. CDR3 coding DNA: TGTGCCTGGAACAGACGTAATGAAAAACTGTTTTTT. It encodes CAWNRRNEKLFF.

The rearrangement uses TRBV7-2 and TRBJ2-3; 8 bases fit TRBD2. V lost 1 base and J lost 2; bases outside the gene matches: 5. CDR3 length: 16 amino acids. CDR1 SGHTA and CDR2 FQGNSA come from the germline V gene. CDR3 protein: CASSLGASGFTDTQYF. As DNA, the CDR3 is TGTGCCAGCAGCTTAGGGGCTAGCGGGTTCACAGATACGCAGTATTTT.